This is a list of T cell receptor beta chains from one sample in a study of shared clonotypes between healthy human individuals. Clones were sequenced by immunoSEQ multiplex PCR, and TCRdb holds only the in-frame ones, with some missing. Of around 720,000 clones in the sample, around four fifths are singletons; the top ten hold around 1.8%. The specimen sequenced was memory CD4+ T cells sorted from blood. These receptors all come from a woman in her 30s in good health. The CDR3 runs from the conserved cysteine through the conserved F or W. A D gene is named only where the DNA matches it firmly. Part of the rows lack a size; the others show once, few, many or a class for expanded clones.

TGCGCCAGCAGCTTGGCGGAGAGTACTAACGAGCAGTTCTTC,CASSLAESTNEQFF,14,NA,NA,TRBJ2-1,TRBV5-1
TGTGCCAGCAGGCGCGACTTAAGCACAGATACGCAGTATTTT,CASRRDLSTDTQYF,14,NA,NA,TRBJ2-3,TRBV6-5
TGTGCCAGCAGCTTAGCGCTAGACAATGAGCAGTTCTTC,CASSLALDNEQFF,13,few,NA,TRBJ2-1,TRBV11-1
TGTGCCAGCAGTTTCGATGTCATGAACACTGAAGCTTTCTTT,CASSFDVMNTEAFF,14,NA,NA,TRBJ1-1,TRBV27
TGTGCCAGCAGGGGGACTAGCGGGAGGGCCATCCAGACCCAGTACTTC,CASRGTSGRAIQTQYF,16,NA,TRBD2,TRBJ2-5,TRBV28
TGCAGTCTAGACAGAAGAGATACGCAGTATTTT,CSLDRRDTQYF,11,NA,NA,TRBJ2-3,TRBV20-1
TGCGCCAGCAGCTATGGACAAGGCACAGATACGCAGTATTTT,CASSYGQGTDTQYF,14,few,NA,TRBJ2-3,TRBV10-1
TGTGCCAGCAGCTCCGGGCGGATTCGACAAAGTCGGGCCAACGTCCTGACTTTC,CASSSGRIRQSRANVLTF,18,once,NA,TRBJ2-6,TRBV11-3
TGTGCCAGCTCCCAGAGCTGGGGGGCAGAGACCCAGTACTTC,CASSQSWGAETQYF,14,NA,NA,TRBJ2-5,TRBV18
TGTGCCAGCAGCTTAGACAGGGACTCTACTGAAGCTTTCTTT,CASSLDRDSTEAFF,14,NA,NA,TRBJ1-1,TRBV11-2
TGTGCCAGCAGCTTCAGCCTAGCGGAGAGATACACCGGGGAGCTGTTTTTT,CASSFSLAERYTGELFF,17,NA,TRBD2,TRBJ2-2,TRBV7-9
TGTGCCAGCAGCTTGGGACAGGGCAGCAACACTGAAGCTTTCTTT,CASSLGQGSNTEAFF,15,NA,TRBD1,TRBJ1-1,TRBV5-4
TGTGCCAGCAGCTCCTGGGACAGGGTTTCATATGGCTACACCTTC,CASSSWDRVSYGYTF,15,few,TRBD1,TRBJ1-2,TRBV7-9
TGCGCCAGCAGTGAGTCAACGGGTAATCAGCCCCAGCATTTT,CASSESTGNQPQHF,14,NA,NA,TRBJ1-5,TRBV10-2
TGTGCCAGCAGTTTACAGGGACAGACCTACGAGCAGTACTTC,CASSLQGQTYEQYF,14,NA,TRBD1,TRBJ2-7,TRBV28
TGCGCCAGCAGGGGACAGGGAAGTGGAAACACCATATATTTT,CASRGQGSGNTIYF,14,NA,TRBD1,TRBJ1-3,TRBV5-1
TGTGCCAGCAGTCCCTACCAAGGGCCCAGTAGTCAGCAGTACTTC,CASSPYQGPSSQQYF,15,NA,NA,TRBJ2-7,TRBV28
TGTGCCAGCAGTTTCGTCAACATTCAGTACTTC,CASSFVNIQYF,11,NA,NA,TRBJ2-4,TRBV27
TGTGCCAGCAGTGATCCCAGGGGAAATCAGCCCCAGCATTTT,CASSDPRGNQPQHF,14,NA,NA,TRBJ1-5,TRBV2
TGTGCCAGCAGTCGGGACAGGGACACTGAAGCTTTCTTT,CASSRDRDTEAFF,13,NA,TRBD1,TRBJ1-1,TRBV7-9
TGTGCCAGCTCACCAGTTTCCGGAAGCAATCAGCCCCAGCATTTT,CASSPVSGSNQPQHF,15,few,NA,TRBJ1-5,TRBV18
TGTGCCAGCAGTTTACGCAGGGCAAACTACGAGCAGTACTTC,CASSLRRANYEQYF,14,NA,NA,TRBJ2-7,TRBV27
TGCGCCAGCAGCCAAGTTACTAGCTTGAACACTGAAGCTTTCTTT,CASSQVTSLNTEAFF,15,once,NA,TRBJ1-1,TRBV4-1
TGTGCCAGTAGTATAGCGGCTGACCCGGAAAAACTGTTTTTT,CASSIAADPEKLFF,14,NA,NA,TRBJ1-4,TRBV19
TGTGCCAGCAGCCCGAACAGGGCGAAAAATGAAAAACTGTTTTTT,CASSPNRAKNEKLFF,15,NA,NA,TRBJ1-4,TRBV6-1
TGTGCCAGCAGCCCTAGGGCGGGTGAAAAACTGTTTTTT,CASSPRAGEKLFF,13,NA,NA,TRBJ1-4,TRBV7-9
TGTGCCAGCAGCTTCGGGAGGGGTTCCTACGAGCAGTACTTC,CASSFGRGSYEQYF,14,few,TRBD2,TRBJ2-7,TRBV5-4
TGTGCCAGCTCACTTATCGGAACTAGCACAGATACGCAGTATTTT,CASSLIGTSTDTQYF,15,NA,NA,TRBJ2-3,TRBV18
TGTGCCAGCAGCCAAGAAAACACCTATGGCTACACCTTC,CASSQENTYGYTF,13,NA,NA,TRBJ1-2,TRBV14
TGTGCCAGCTCGACAGATGCTATCTCTGGGGCCAACGTCCTGACTTTC,CASSTDAISGANVLTF,16,NA,NA,TRBJ2-6,TRBV18
TGTGCCAGCAGCTTAAGCGGGCCCTACAATGAGCAGTTCTTC,CASSLSGPYNEQFF,14,few,NA,TRBJ2-1,TRBV11-2
TGTGCCAGCAGCACCGGGACAGGGAGCACAGCAACTAATGAAAAACTGTTTTTT,CASSTGTGSTATNEKLFF,18,NA,TRBD1,TRBJ1-4,TRBV7-9
TGTGCCAGCAGCTTTAGGAGCGGGAGGGGAATCTCCTACAATGAGCAGTTCTTC,CASSFRSGRGISYNEQFF,18,few,TRBD2,TRBJ2-1,TRBV7-2
TGTGCCTGGAGTGTAACCCGCCAGGCGGCGAAGTACTTC,CAWSVTRQAAKYF,13,NA,NA,TRBJ2-7,TRBV30
TGTGCCAGCAGCCTCCGACCGAGCGGGAGGTCCGATGAGCAGTTCTTC,CASSLRPSGRSDEQFF,16,NA,TRBD2,TRBJ2-1,TRBV25-1
TGCGCCAGCAGTGAGGACCTAGTACTGGATACGCAGTATTTT,CASSEDLVLDTQYF,14,once,NA,TRBJ2-3,TRBV10-2